Below are 13 T cell receptor beta chains sequenced from a single sample in a study of Ad26.COV2.S vaccination and SARS-CoV-2 variants. Sequenced by immunoSEQ multiplex PCR; TCRdb stores in-frame clones only, minus some. The table has hundreds of thousands of clones, around 90% seen once. This sample comprised peripheral blood, obtained after recovery from COVID-19. These receptor sequences come from a human donor who had recovered from COVID-19.

The CDR3 here is CASSIEGGNEQYF. The CDR3 DNA reads as TGTGCCAGTAGTATAGAGGGAGGGAACGAGCAGTACTTC. The J gene is TRBJ2-7, the V gene TRBV19; 7 nucleotides line up with TRBD2. Looked up from germline, CDR1 is LNHDA and CDR2 is SQIVND (reference sequence). This CDR3 has 13 residues. With 0 bases clipped from V and 5 bases from J, the junction kept 1 base outside the gene matches.

The chain recombines TRBV20-1 with TRBJ1-3; D unclear. CDR3 size: 13 residues. V lost 3 bases and J lost 2, with 8 bases in between. CDR1 DFQATT and CDR2 SNEGSKA come from the germline V gene (reference sequence). The CDR3 is CSASRVAGNTIYF. Here the CDR3 DNA reads TGCAGTGCTAGTCGGGTAGCTGGAAACACCATATATTTT.

The V and J genes are TRBV5-1 and TRBJ2-3; 10 bases line up with TRBD2. J lost 5 bases, V lost 4 bases, and 13 bases had no gene match. Germline CDR1 is SGHRS and CDR2 is YFSETQ. The CDR3 has 17 residues. This chain's CDR3 is CASSNTPSGGGGDTQYF. The DNA of the CDR3 is TGCGCCAGCAGCAACACACCTAGCGGGGGCGGGGGAGATACGCAGTATTTT. The full variable domain, rest sourced from reference TRBV5-1 and TRBJ2-3, is KAGVTQTPRYLIKTRGQQVTLSCSPISGHRSVSWYQQTPGQGLQFLFEYFSETQRNKGNFPGRFSGRQFSNSRSEMNVSTLELGDSALYLCASSNTPSGGGGDTQYFGPGTRLTVL.

V gene TRBV13 combines with J gene TRBJ1-1; D uncertain. This CDR3 has 16 amino acids. Trimming pared 2 bases from V and 4 bases from J, leaving 17 bases between. Germline V gene data show CDR1 as PRHDT and CDR2 as FYEKMQ (reference sequence). CDR3 sequence reads: CASSLSSWAGRTEAFF. The CDR3 DNA follows: TGTGCCAGCAGCTTATCTTCGTGGGCAGGCCGCACTGAAGCTTTCTTT.

The rearrangement links TRBV7-3 to TRBJ2-6; TRBD2 is a possible D gene (5 bases). The CDR3 consists of 16 residues. V dropped 1 base and J dropped 2 bases, with 9 bases sitting between them. Germline V gene sequence: CDR1 SGHTA, CDR2 FQGTGA. The CDR3 is CASSLIAGAGANVLTF. The CDR3 nucleotides read TGTGCCAGCAGCTTAATTGCCGGGGCTGGGGCCAACGTCCTGACTTTC.

The V call is TRBV5-5, the J call TRBJ1-1, with 7 bases identical to TRBD1. V lost 4 bases to trimming and J lost 0 bases; unmatched junction nucleotides: 6. The V gene's germline CDR1 is SGHKS and CDR2 YYEKEE (reference sequence). This CDR3 spans 15 amino acids. The CDR3 DNA follows: TGTGCCAGCAGCCCACGACAGGGACTGAACACTGAAGCTTTCTTT. It codes for CASSPRQGLNTEAFF.

The chain has TRBV6-2 or TRBV6-3 and TRBJ2-7, with D possibly being TRBD1 (5 bases). The germline gives CDR1 MNHEY, CDR2 SVGEGT. Trimming took 1 base from V and 2 from J, leaving 12 bases between them. This CDR3 has 15 amino acids. This chain's CDR3 is CASSYLTVRTYEQYF. The CDR3 nucleotides are TGTGCCAGCAGTTACTTGACAGTCAGAACCTACGAGCAGTACTTC.

The chain couples TRBV10-2 to TRBJ1-6; TRBD1 is a possible D gene (5 bases). The CDR3 runs 16 residues. Germline V gene data show CDR1 as WSHSY and CDR2 as SAAADI. V gave up 2 bases and J gave up 6 bases, with 14 bases separating them. CDR3 DNA sequence: TGCGCCAGCAGTGAGATCTCCGGGACCTCTAATTCACCCCTCCACTTT. It translates to CASSEISGTSNSPLHF.

The CDR3 loop reads CASSELAGSTDTQYF. The CDR3 nucleotides are TGTGCCAGCAGTGAACTAGCGGGCAGCACAGATACGCAGTATTTT. This chain links TRBV6-1 with TRBJ2-3; 8 bases agree with TRBD2. Germline assignment: CDR1 MNHNS and CDR2 SASEGT. Trimming cost V 2 bases and J 0 bases; bases outside gene matches: 1. CDR3 length equals 15 residues.

The rearrangement joins TRBV7-2 to TRBJ2-5, with D possibly matching TRBD2 (5 bases). Trimming removed 5 bases from V and 2 bases from J, with 12 bases in between. Germline V CDR1 and CDR2: SGHTA, FQGNSA. The length of the CDR3 is 14 residues. CDR3 region: CASSPGLAQETQYF. CDR3 bases: TGTGCCAGCAGCCCTGGACTGGCTCAAGAGACCCAGTACTTC.

The genes are TRBV27 and TRBJ1-2, with 9 bases fitting TRBD1. The CDR3 extends over 15 amino acids. The germline V gene has CDR1 MNHEY and CDR2 SMNVEV (reference sequence). V shed 5 bases, J shed 2 bases, and the junction held 6 bases outside the gene matches. The CDR3 DNA is TGTGCCAGCAGTGTAACAGGGGGCGCAAACTATGGCTACACCTTC. It is translated as CASSVTGGANYGYTF.

The rearrangement uses TRBV6-1 and TRBJ2-1, with 7 nucleotides matching TRBD2. The CDR3 spans 16 residues. CDR1 is MNHNS and CDR2 is SASEGT in the germline V gene. V lost 2 bases, J lost 5 bases, and 9 bases stayed unmatched. The CDR3: CASSEIRSSGHNEQFF. The CDR3, as DNA: TGTGCCAGCAGTGAAATTCGGTCTAGCGGACACAATGAGCAGTTCTTC.

As DNA, the CDR3 is TGTGCCAGCAGCACCCCGGACAGGGTCCAGTTCTTC. Protein sequence: CASSTPDRVQFF. The gene calls are TRBV6-5 and TRBJ2-1; 8 bases are a match to TRBD1. V lost 6 bases and J lost 13; bases outside the gene matches: 8. CDR3 length: 12 amino acids. CDR1 and CDR2 from the germline V gene are MNHEY and SVGAGI.